The 18 T cell receptor beta chains given below trace back to one sample, sequenced in a study of blood T cells in healthy people across ages. It was with a sample-barcoded 5' primer and a J-beta primer mix that a second PCR of roughly 7 to 12 cycles was run. TCRdb processed the 5' RACE reads anew with MiXCR; each CDR3 protein has one entry. The table lists 550,000 to 800,000 distinct CDR3 sequences, roughly 30% of them singletons. Sequenced input: blood. These receptors all come from a woman aged 80 or over in good health.

The genes are TRBV12-3 or TRBV12-4 and TRBJ1-6, with TRBD1 matching over 7 bases. The CDR3 extends over 15 amino acids. V was clipped by 5 bases and J by 6 bases; unmatched bases: 7. The CDR3, as DNA: TGTGCCAGCAGTACCCCGACAGGGTTTAATTCACCCCTCCACTTT. Translation: CASSTPTGFNSPLHF.

This clonotype appeared many times. As DNA, the CDR3 is TGTGCCAGCAGCGGGGGGGACGCCCAAGAGACCCAGTACTTC. Translation: CASSGGDAQETQYF. The chain links TRBV9 to TRBJ2-5, with D perhaps matching TRBD2 (6 bases). The CDR3 length is 14 residues. CDR1 and CDR2 from the germline V gene are SGDLS and YYNGEE. Deletions cut 3 bases from V and 1 base from J, with 10 bases between. Full variable domain (remainder filled in from reference TRBV9 and TRBJ2-5): DSGVTQTPKHLITATGQRVTLRCSPRSGDLSVYWYQQSLDQGLQFLIQYYNGEERAKGNILERFSAQQFPDLHSELNLSSLELGDSALYFCASSGGDAQETQYFGPGTRLLVL.

This clonotype has ten or more counts. The chain links TRBV9 to TRBJ2-7, with D possibly matching TRBD1 (6 bases). The germline V and J ends were trimmed by 0 bases and 6 bases, with 25 bases remaining between them. The length of the CDR3 is 18 residues. Germline V gene sequence: CDR1 SGDLS, CDR2 YYNGEE. This chain's CDR3 is CASSVAPSGAYGTGEQYF. The DNA of the CDR3 is TGTGCCAGCAGCGTAGCTCCGTCAGGGGCCTACGGAACTGGCGAGCAGTACTTC.

Details on this clonotype: A read error may be the cause here, since a much bigger clone is one base away. V gene TRBV7-3 combines with J gene TRBJ2-6; TRBD1 might be the D (6 bases). CDR1 is SGHTA, CDR2 FQGTGA, per germline. The CDR3 contains 19 residues. As DNA, the CDR3 is TGTGCCAGCGGCTTAAACGCACAGGGCCTCAGCTCTGGGGCCAACGTCCTGACTTTC. Its protein product is CASGLNAQGLSSGANVLTF.

This clonotype came up many times. The J gene is TRBJ2-1, the V gene TRBV7-8; the D is unclear. The germline V and J ends were trimmed by 5 bases and 8 bases, with 7 bases remaining between them. Germline CDR1 is SGHVS and CDR2 is FQNEAQ. The CDR3 sequence is 11 residues long. CDR3 DNA: TGTGCCAGCAGCCCGAGCCATGAGCAGTTCTTC. It encodes CASSPSHEQFF. Drawing the rest from reference TRBV7-8 and TRBJ2-1, the complete variable domain is GAGVSQSPRYKVAKRGQDVALRCDPISGHVSLFWYQQALGQGPEFLTYFQNEAQLDKSGLPSDRFFAERPEGSVSTLKIQRTQQEDSAVYLCASSPSHEQFFGPGTRLTVL.

This clonotype appeared many times. This chain connects TRBV9 to TRBJ2-3; TRBD2 aligns across 8 bases. Germline CDR1 and CDR2: SGDLS and YYNGEE. This CDR3 is 21 amino acids long. V lost 4 bases, J lost 2 bases, and 24 bases stayed unmatched. The DNA for the CDR3 is TGTGCCAGCAGCCCTGACCTTTGGGCTAGCGGGTTTCACCGCGCCACAGATACGCAGTATTTT. Translation: CASSPDLWASGFHRATDTQYF.

This clonotype has more than one count but fewer than ten. This sequence may be a read error, since a much larger clone differs from it by one base. V gene TRBV5-1 combines with J gene TRBJ2-1; TRBD1 or TRBD2 may be the D gene (5 bases each). The V and J ends lost 4 bases and 13 bases respectively, with 18 bases between them. Looked up from germline, CDR1 is SGHRS and CDR2 is YFSETQ. The CDR3 consists of 13 residues. Here the CDR3 reads CASSNLGPGTQFF. The CDR3, as DNA: TGCGCCAGCAGCAACCTGGGGCCAGGGACCCAGTTCTTC.

This clonotype was seen a single time. Possible read error: a much larger clone is one base away. The chain recombines TRBV10-3 with TRBJ1-5; D is uncertain. V was cut by 7 bases and J by 4 bases, with 20 bases left in between. This CDR3 is 16 amino acids long. Germline V gives CDR1 ENHRY, CDR2 SYGVKD. The CDR3 bases are TGTGCCATCATTCGTCTTTGTCTGCGGGGAAATCAGCCCCAGCATTTT. It is translated as CAIIRLCLRGNQPQHF.

This clonotype was detected ten times or more. The V call is TRBV20-1, the J call TRBJ2-7; D unresolved. The CDR3 has 12 residues. Germline V gene data show CDR1 as DFQATT and CDR2 as SNEGSKA (reference sequence). V lost 5 bases and J lost 3, with 11 bases in between. The chain's CDR3 is CSAPLDGYEQYF. In DNA, the CDR3 is TGCAGTGCTCCTCTTGACGGCTACGAGCAGTACTTC.

J is TRBJ2-7 and V is TRBV5-5; no clear D. Germline loops: CDR1 SGHKS, CDR2 YYEKEE (reference sequence). V dropped 0 bases and J dropped 1 base, with 8 bases sitting between them. The CDR3 is made up of 14 amino acids. The CDR3 DNA reads as TGTGCCAGCAGCTTGGCCGCCGGATCCTACGAGCAGTACTTC. Its protein is CASSLAAGSYEQYF.

The genes are TRBV5-1 and TRBJ1-2, with a possible D match to TRBD1 (5 bases). V lost 1 base and J lost 2, with 9 bases in between. There are 14 residues in the CDR3. Germline V gene sequence: CDR1 SGHRS, CDR2 YFSETQ. CDR3 loop: CASSLQGMNYGYTF. The CDR3 nucleotides are TGCGCCAGCAGCTTGCAGGGAATGAACTATGGCTACACCTTC.

This clonotype was observed a few times. One base away lies a much larger clone, so this may be a sequencing read error. The rearrangement joins TRBV12-3 or TRBV12-4 to TRBJ1-2; no reliable D call. Trimming took 6 bases from V and 2 from J, leaving 10 bases between them. This CDR3 has 13 residues. The CDR3: CASREPSNYGYTF. For the CDR3, the DNA is TGTGCCAGCAGGGAGCCTAGCAACTATGGCTACACCTTC.

A few counts support this clonotype. A much more abundant neighbour one base away suggests this may be a read error. The rearrangement uses TRBV7-3 and TRBJ2-1, with 14 bases matching TRBD2. Germline lookup yields CDR1 SGHTA and CDR2 FQGTGA. The CDR3 contains 18 residues. The CDR3 region is CASSSGGTSGGRGNVQFF. The CDR3 DNA sequence: TGTGCCAGCAGCTCGGGAGGGACTAGCGGGGGCCGAGGGAATGTGCAGTTCTTC.

This clonotype was counted at least ten times. This chain joins TRBV6-1 and TRBJ2-7, with 8 bases fitting TRBD1. The germline V gene encodes CDR1 MNHNS and CDR2 SASEGT. The ends lost 2 bases at V and 5 bases at J; junction bases unmatched: 14. There are 17 residues in the CDR3. In DNA, the CDR3 is TGTGCCAGCAGTGAACCCCTCGGACAGGGCTTTGGGAACGAGCAGTACTTC. Protein product: CASSEPLGQGFGNEQYF.

In this sample, this clonotype turned up a few times. A junction end diverges from the germline sequence, so it may reflect a read error. The CDR3 here is CASSLGVSTDTRYF. Here the CDR3 DNA reads TGCGCCAGCAGCCTGGGGGTGAGCACAGATACGCGGTATTTT. This sequence joins TRBV5-1 and TRBJ2-3, with D perhaps assigned TRBD1 or TRBD2 (5 bases each). Germline CDR1 is SGHRS and CDR2 is YFSETQ. The CDR3 consists of 14 residues.

On this clonotype: A much larger clone differs from this one at a single base, so this may be a read error. The rearrangement uses TRBV30 and TRBJ1-2, with 9 bases aligning to TRBD1. The CDR3 runs 15 residues. CDR1 is GTSNPN and CDR2 is SVGIG in the germline V gene (reference sequence). CDR3 bases: TGTGCCTGGAGTGTAGGGGGACAGGGTGACTATGACTACACCTTC. As protein: CAWSVGGQGDYDYTF.

Regarding this clonotype: Given a much more abundant clone one base away, this may be a read error. The V and J genes are TRBV7-9 and TRBJ1-2; D is uncertain. Germline CDR1 is SEHNR and CDR2 is FQNEAQ (reference sequence). There are 16 residues in the CDR3. The CDR3 DNA sequence: TGTGCCAGCAGCTCCCCTCTAGTATCCAGGAGCTATAGCTACACCTTC. Its protein product is CASSSPLVSRSYSYTF.

The J gene is TRBJ1-2, the V gene TRBV5-5; tentatively, D is TRBD1 (5 bases). The CDR3 length is 15 residues. Trimming took 6 bases from V and 4 from J, leaving 19 bases between them. CDR1 and CDR2 (germline): SGHKS, YYEKEE (reference sequence). As DNA, the CDR3 is TGTGCCAGCAACGCCCTTACAGGCGACCTCTATGGCTACACCTTC. Translation gives CASNALTGDLYGYTF.